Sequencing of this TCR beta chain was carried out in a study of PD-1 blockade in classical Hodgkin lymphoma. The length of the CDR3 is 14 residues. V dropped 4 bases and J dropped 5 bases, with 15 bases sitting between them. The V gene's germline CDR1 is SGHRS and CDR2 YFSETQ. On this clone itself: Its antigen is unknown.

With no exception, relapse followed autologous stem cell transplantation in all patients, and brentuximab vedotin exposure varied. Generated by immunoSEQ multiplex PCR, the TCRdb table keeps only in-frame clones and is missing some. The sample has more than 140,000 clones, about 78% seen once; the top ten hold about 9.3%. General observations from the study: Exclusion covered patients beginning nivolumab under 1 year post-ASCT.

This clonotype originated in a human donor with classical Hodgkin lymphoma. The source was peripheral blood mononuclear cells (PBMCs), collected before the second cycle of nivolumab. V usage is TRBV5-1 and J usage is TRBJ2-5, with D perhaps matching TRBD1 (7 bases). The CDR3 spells CASSEGGAGETQYF. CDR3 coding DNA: TGCGCCAGCAGCGAAGGGGGCGCGGGGGAGACCCAGTACTTC.